The rows below give T cell receptor beta chains drawn from one sample of a study of identical twins. TCRdb recomputed calls from the 5' RACE reads with MiXCR, one row per CDR3 protein. This sample has under 250,000 distinct CDR3 sequences, with 7.5% found just once. These same records also appear under a second study, on yellow fever vaccine responses in identical twins.

Sequenced material: CD8+ T cells sorted from blood. Source of these receptors: a woman under 30 in good health. Both conserved end residues are part of each CDR3. Each record gives: J gene, D gene, CDR3 length, V gene, clone size, CDR3 DNA, CDR3 protein. D genes are given only for firm matches. Clone size, where shown, is once, few, many, or a class for clones that have expanded.

J: TRBJ1-1; D: .; length: 16; V: TRBV6-5; size: .; DNA: TGTGCCAGCAGTTATAGGGACGGGGCTTTTGACACTGAAGCTTTCTTT; CDR3: CASSYRDGAFDTEAFF
J: TRBJ2-1; D: TRBD2; length: 13; V: TRBV20-1; size: few; DNA: TGCAGTGCTGCGGGGGTTGTCAACCGTGAGCAGTTCTTC; CDR3: CSAAGVVNREQFF
J: TRBJ2-1; D: .; length: 13; V: TRBV2; size: many; DNA: TGTGCCAGCCGGGTCAGCGACAACAATGAGCAGTTCTTC; CDR3: CASRVSDNNEQFF
J: TRBJ2-5; D: TRBD2; length: 21; V: TRBV12-3/TRBV12-4; size: few; DNA: TGTGCCAGCAGTTTAGCTCTATATACTAGCGGGAGTTTCAGGTACCAAGAGACCCAGTACTTC; CDR3: CASSLALYTSGSFRYQETQYF
J: TRBJ2-7; D: .; length: 16; V: TRBV5-6; size: few; DNA: TGTGCCAGCAGCAACGAGGGGACCTCCTACACCCACGAGCAGTACTTC; CDR3: CASSNEGTSYTHEQYF
J: TRBJ1-1; D: TRBD1; length: 14; V: TRBV12-5; size: few; DNA: TGTGCTAGTGGTTTGGACAGGGGGGGCACTGAAGCTTTCTTT; CDR3: CASGLDRGGTEAFF
J: TRBJ2-3; D: .; length: 11; V: TRBV10-2; size: many; DNA: TGCGCCAGCCAGGACCTCCTCACGCAGTATTTT; CDR3: CASQDLLTQYF
J: TRBJ2-1; D: .; length: 13; V: TRBV2; size: .; DNA: TGTGCTTCCGAAGGCCCCGGGGGAAATGAGCAGTTCTTC; CDR3: CASEGPGGNEQFF
J: TRBJ2-1; D: TRBD2; length: 16; V: TRBV7-9; size: few; DNA: TGTGCCAGCAGCATACGGACTAGCGACTCCTACAATGAGCAGTTCTTC; CDR3: CASSIRTSDSYNEQFF
J: TRBJ2-1; D: TRBD2; length: 14; V: TRBV13; size: few; DNA: TGTGCCAGCGCCGGACTAGCGGACCACAATGAGCAGTTCTTC; CDR3: CASAGLADHNEQFF
J: TRBJ1-1; D: TRBD1; length: 15; V: TRBV9; size: .; DNA: TGTGCCAGCAGCGTGGGGACAGGGGGAGCAACTGAAGCTTTCTTT; CDR3: CASSVGTGGATEAFF
J: TRBJ2-1; D: TRBD2; length: 14; V: TRBV11-2; size: many; DNA: TGTGCCAGCAGCCCTATCGGGAGGTACAATGAGCAGTTCTTC; CDR3: CASSPIGRYNEQFF
J: TRBJ2-1; D: TRBD2; length: 15; V: TRBV6-4; size: many; DNA: TGTGCCAGCAGTGAAGGGCTAGCGGGAGACAATGAGCAGTTCTTC; CDR3: CASSEGLAGDNEQFF
J: TRBJ1-3; D: .; length: 15; V: TRBV12-3/TRBV12-4; size: many; DNA: TGTGCCAGCAGTTTTGGAGGGCCTACTGGAAACACCATATATTTT; CDR3: CASSFGGPTGNTIYF
J: TRBJ2-1; D: TRBD1; length: 14; V: TRBV20-1; size: .; DNA: TGCAGTGCACCGGGACAGGAGAGTTACAATGAGCAGTTCTTC; CDR3: CSAPGQESYNEQFF
J: TRBJ1-1; D: .; length: 14; V: TRBV13; size: .; DNA: TGTGCCAGCAGCTTAGGAGCGGGGGCGACTGAAGCTTTCTTT; CDR3: CASSLGAGATEAFF
J: TRBJ2-5; D: .; length: 13; V: TRBV29-1; size: .; DNA: TGCAGCGTTGTCTATACTACCCAAGAGACCCAGTACTTC; CDR3: CSVVYTTQETQYF
J: TRBJ2-7; D: .; length: 18; V: TRBV7-6; size: many; DNA: TGTGCCAGCAGCTTAGGGTTGGAGGGCGAGGGTTCCCCCTACGAGCAGTACTTC; CDR3: CASSLGLEGEGSPYEQYF
J: TRBJ2-2; D: TRBD2; length: 15; V: TRBV27; size: many; DNA: TGTGCCAGCAGTTTTAGCGGGAGGGGTACCGGGGAGCTGTTTTTT; CDR3: CASSFSGRGTGELFF
J: TRBJ2-6; D: .; length: 17; V: TRBV7-9; size: many; DNA: TGTGCCAGCCTTTCAGGGGAGGCTGTCTCTGGGGCCAACGTCCTGACTTTC; CDR3: CASLSGEAVSGANVLTF
J: TRBJ2-2; D: TRBD1; length: 15; V: TRBV11-1; size: few; DNA: TGTGCCAGCAGCCCGGACAGGGGGCACACCGGGGAGCTGTTTTTT; CDR3: CASSPDRGHTGELFF
J: TRBJ2-7; D: TRBD1; length: 15; V: TRBV7-6; size: .; DNA: TGTGCCAGCAGCCGGTCGTGGGGGACAGGGAACGAGCAGTACTTC; CDR3: CASSRSWGTGNEQYF